The clone carrying this T cell receptor (beta chain) was observed a few times. The antigen is unknown. This entry is derived from a study of blood T cells in healthy people across ages. Together with a sample-barcoded 5' primer, a J-beta primer mix was included in a second PCR lasting roughly 6 to 12 cycles. TCRdb reanalysed the 5' RACE reads using MiXCR and keeps one entry per CDR3 protein. Here the sample spans fewer than 2,000,000 distinct CDR3 sequences, 35% to 50% being singletons. Total RNA amounts of at least 6 micrograms were extracted per sample. Germline CDR1 MNHEY, CDR2 SVGEGT. CDR3 length: 19 residues. The junction had 18 bases not matched to a gene; V was cut back by 2 bases and J by 2 bases. Study findings and constraints: Per million T cells, TCR beta diversity dropped roughly linearly as age increased.

Sequenced: blood. This receptor was identified in a human donor in good health. The chain recombines TRBV6-2 or TRBV6-3 with TRBJ2-7, with 7 nucleotides matching TRBD2. The CDR3 sequence: CASSYTRKTGGGPTYEQYF. CDR3 nucleotide sequence: TGTGCCAGCAGTTACACCCGGAAAACTGGCGGGGGACCTACCTACGAGCAGTACTTC.